The T cell receptor (beta chain) under discussion was sequenced for a study of regulatory T cells in long-lasting Graves disease. Time point given: persistent/refractory GD, antithyroid drugs over 5 years with positive TRAb. Researchers made the TCR library from RNA that was extracted from PBMCs. Investigators prepared the TCR beta libraries by applying iRepertoire HTBI primers and Arm-PCR of CDR3 regions. One entry per CDR3 protein, called by TCRdb with MiXCR from the multiplex PCR reads. Of roughly 500,000 distinct CDR3 sequences in the sample, 20% to 25% were seen once. The CDR3 runs 16 residues. Germline V gene data show CDR1 as MNHEY and CDR2 as SVGEGT. V was trimmed by 6 bases and J by 7 bases, leaving 24 bases between them.

This clonotype was sampled from a female donor with Graves disease. The V call is TRBV6-2 or TRBV6-3, the J call TRBJ1-1; D is unresolved. This specimen consisted of peripheral blood mononuclear cells (PBMCs), obtained when the disease was refractory, from a patient treated with antithyroid drugs. The CDR3 coding sequence is TGTGCCAGCAGCCACTCACGAAGACGGCAAGCGGGTGAAGCTTTCTTT. Its translation is CASSHSRRRQAGEAFF.